Included here is one TCR beta chain sequence, with context. Its specificity is unknown. Only in-frame clones appear in the TCRdb table, and some are missing; sequencing was by immunoSEQ multiplex PCR. The sample yields about 73,000 clones, around four fifths seen once. This entry is derived from a study of OX40 agonist ivuxolimab in advanced cancers. Study-wide background: Of mixed ages from about 20 to 80 and averaging 60 years, the group was over 80% male. Study-wide findings and caveats: The study found that CD8+ T cells averaged more expanded clones than CD4+. The CD4+ and CD8+ T cells in the blood had expanded clonally by week 6 at 0.1 to 3.0 mg/kg.

Exclusion applied to patients with autoimmune disease history or systemic immunosuppression. J was trimmed by 4 bases and V by 1 base; bases with no gene match: 9. This CDR3 comprises 16 residues. Germline CDR1 is SGHTA and CDR2 is FQGNSA. This TCR came from an adult with an advanced solid tumor such as melanoma, head and neck, liver or kidney cancer. The rearrangement links TRBV7-2 to TRBJ2-7; 8 bases match TRBD2. The specimen comprised CD4+ or CD8+ T cells sorted from blood, sampled in a trial of the OX40 agonist ivuxolimab. Here the CDR3 reads CASSLVAPGGRYEQYF. The CDR3 coding sequence is TGTGCCAGCAGCTTAGTAGCGCCAGGCGGGAGGTACGAGCAGTACTTC.